This T cell receptor (beta chain) was recorded in a study of cytomegalovirus exposure and HLA in healthy donors. The V gene lost 2 bases and the J gene lost 2 bases, with 5 bases spanning the gap. The CDR3 spans 13 residues. CDR1 and CDR2 (germline): KGHSH, LQKENI. 60 Vbeta and 13 Jbeta primers were used in PCR. TCRdb keeps only in-frame clones here, not all; method: immunoSEQ multiplex PCR. This table has roughly 220,000 clones, 65% to 85% appearing once. Sequencing was done on a sample of PBMCs. This sequence was found in a man in his fifties in good health and CMV-seronegative. The chain links TRBV18 to TRBJ2-3, with D unclear. In DNA, the CDR3 is TGTGCCAGCTCACCAGCGATCACAGATACGCAGTATTTT. As protein: CASSPAITDTQYF.